Following are 14 T cell receptor beta chains from one sample sequenced in a study of monozygotic twins with inflammatory bowel disease. TCRdb processed the 5' RACE reads again and assigns one entry to each CDR3 protein, with no DNA. The table for this sample gives some 170,000 distinct CDR3 sequences. The sequenced sample was blood. The receptors come from a human donor with ulcerative colitis or Crohn's disease, or a healthy co-twin of an affected twin (not recorded which).

This chain connects TRBV5-1 to TRBJ2-2; the TCRdb call, TRBD2, lacks DNA for checking. The germline V gene has CDR1 SGHRS and CDR2 YFSETQ. The CDR3 covers 15 residues. CDR3 sequence: CASSPGLRATGELFF.

The chain links TRBV28 to TRBJ2-1; TCRdb reports TRBD1, a call that lacks DNA to check it against. The length of the CDR3 is 15 residues. CDR1 and CDR2 (germline): MDHEN, SYDVKM. CDR3 sequence: CASSLLQAGRGEQFF.

The chain recombines TRBV5-1 with TRBJ2-2; there is no DNA to check the TCRdb D call of TRBD2. CDR1 and CDR2 (germline): SGHRS, YFSETQ. The CDR3 loop spans 16 amino acids. CDR3 in amino acids: CASTSGTSVPTGELFF.

This chain joins TRBV12-3 or TRBV12-4 and TRBJ1-1. The CDR3 spans 14 residues. The chain's CDR3 is CASSLGHANTEAFF.

The chain combines TRBV28 with TRBJ2-7; the D gene TCRdb calls, TRBD1, cannot be checked with no DNA. The CDR3 has 15 residues. Germline assignment: CDR1 MDHEN and CDR2 SYDVKM. CDR3 loop: CASSLATGNSCEQYF.

The chain has TRBV6-5 and TRBJ2-5; TCRdb indicates TRBD2, and absent DNA this call remains unverified. CDR3 length: 12 residues. Germline CDR1 and CDR2: MNHEY and SVGAGI. The CDR3 protein is CASHQREETQYF.

The CDR3 sequence is CASSHSGGGGNTEAFF. This chain joins TRBV3-1 and TRBJ1-1; TCRdb reports TRBD1, a call that lacks DNA to check it against. This CDR3 has 16 amino acids. Germline V gene lookup returns CDR1 LGHDT and CDR2 YNNKEL (reference sequence).

V gene TRBV5-1 combines with J gene TRBJ2-7; TCRdb's D gene call, TRBD1, goes unchecked for lack of DNA. The CDR3 loop spans 14 amino acids. CDR1 is SGHRS and CDR2 is YFSETQ in the germline V gene. The CDR3 region is CASSLDRGTYEQYF.

The V and J genes are TRBV12-3 or TRBV12-4 and TRBJ1-1; TCRdb's D call of TRBD1 is untestable without DNA. This CDR3 region has 14 residues. This CDR3 reads CASSLYRGGTEAFF.

CDR3 sequence reads: CASRETSGGNEQFF. The chain carries TRBV6-2 or TRBV6-3 and TRBJ2-1; TCRdb names TRBD2, which stays unverified in the absence of DNA. The CDR3 is made up of 14 amino acids. CDR1 is MNHEY and CDR2 is SVGEGT in the germline V gene.

The chain recombines TRBV9 with TRBJ2-3; TCRdb proposes TRBD2, but this gene call is untestable without DNA. The germline CDR1 and CDR2 sequences are SGDLS and YYNGEE. The CDR3 contains 15 residues. The CDR3 here is CASSVLAGGVDTQYF.

The CDR3 protein is CASSLDLNEKLFF. The chain combines TRBV7-9 with TRBJ1-4. Germline-derived CDR1 and CDR2 are SEHNR and FQNEAQ (reference sequence). This CDR3 spans 13 amino acids.

The chain carries TRBV6-1 and TRBJ2-2. The germline CDR1 and CDR2 sequences are MNHNS and SASEGT. CDR3 length: 15 residues. The CDR3 sequence is CASTPRTVNTGELFF.

The chain links TRBV3-1 to TRBJ2-7; the TCRdb call, TRBD1, lacks DNA for checking. Germline-derived CDR1 and CDR2 are LGHDT and YNNKEL (reference sequence). The CDR3 spans 15 residues. The CDR3 reads CASSQTDMSSYEQYF.